One T cell receptor (beta chain) is described in this entry. Its antigen is as yet unknown. The PCR contained 60 Vbeta and 13 Jbeta primers. Profiled with immunoSEQ multiplex PCR; TCRdb holds only in-frame clones, not every one. Found here are roughly 130,000 clones, around 67% of them singletons; the top ten hold over 2%. The CDR3 extends over 13 amino acids. V lost 6 bases, J lost 9 bases, and 7 bases stayed unmatched. Germline V gene lookup returns CDR1 SNHLY and CDR2 FYNNEI. This record belongs to a study of cytomegalovirus exposure and HLA in healthy donors. In the study overall: Of all 400 or so donors who were genotyped, around 79% belonged to the Caucasian-associated ancestry cluster.

Whole-study results and caveats: Being productive about 87% or about 30% of the time was typical of most TCR beta V segments in an earlier analysis. It was reported that the classifier diagnosed cytomegalovirus status with high specificity and sensitivity in both the original and validation cohorts.

The clonotype originates from a middle-aged woman in good health and CMV-seropositive. The genes are TRBV2 and TRBJ2-4; 8 bases map to TRBD1. Sequencing was carried out using PBMCs. CDR3 DNA: TGTGCCAGCAGAGACAGGGGTCCATTCATTCAGTACTTC. As protein: CASRDRGPFIQYF.